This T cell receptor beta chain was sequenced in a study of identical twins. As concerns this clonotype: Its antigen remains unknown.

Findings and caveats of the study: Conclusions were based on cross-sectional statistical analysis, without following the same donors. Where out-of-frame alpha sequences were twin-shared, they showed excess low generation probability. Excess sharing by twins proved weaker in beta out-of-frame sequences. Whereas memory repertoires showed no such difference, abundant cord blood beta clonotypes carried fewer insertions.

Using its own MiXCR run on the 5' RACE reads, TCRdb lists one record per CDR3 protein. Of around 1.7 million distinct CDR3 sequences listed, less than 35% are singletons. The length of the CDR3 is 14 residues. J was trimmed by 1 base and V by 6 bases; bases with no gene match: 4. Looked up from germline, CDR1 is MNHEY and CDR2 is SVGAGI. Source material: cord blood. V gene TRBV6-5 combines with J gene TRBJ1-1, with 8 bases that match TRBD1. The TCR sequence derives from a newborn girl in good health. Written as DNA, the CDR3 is TGTGCCAGCAGGACAGGGGTTTCGAACACTGAAGCTTTCTTT. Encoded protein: CASRTGVSNTEAFF.